Below, one TCR beta chain is given with its context. These data are taken from a study of blood T cell repertoires in COVID-19. Per the authors' pipeline: Reference gene primer amplification in the assay estimated nucleated cell counts. Some clones are missing from TCRdb's copy, which holds only in-frame ones; the method was immunoSEQ multiplex PCR. That table gives V, J and clone size, and the DNA gave D and trimming. The sample has 75,000 to 80,000 clones, around nine tenths seen once. Trimming pared 5 bases from V and 10 bases from J, leaving 12 bases between. The CDR3 extends over 12 amino acids. The germline V gene has CDR1 PRHDT and CDR2 FYEKMQ (reference sequence).

The TCR was taken from a human donor in a cohort sampled during active COVID-19. Sequences were obtained from peripheral blood. V and J are TRBV13 and TRBJ2-1, with D tentatively TRBD2 (5 bases). The CDR3 region is CASSRPQREQFF. For the CDR3, the DNA is TGTGCCAGCAGCCGTCCCCAGCGGGAGCAGTTCTTC. Combining the CDR3 with reference TRBV13 and TRBJ2-1 gives the whole variable domain AAGVIQSPRHLIKEKRETATLKCYPIPRHDTVYWYQQGPGQDPQFLISFYEKMQSDKGSIPDRFSAQQFSDYHSELNMSSLELGDSALYFCASSRPQREQFFGPGTRLTVL.